The rows below give T cell receptor beta chains drawn from one sample of a study of blood T cell repertoires in COVID-19. Here immunoSEQ multiplex PCR was the method, and the copy in TCRdb shows in-frame clones only, minus some. The sample yields under 200,000 clones, 85% to 90% seen once. What was sequenced was peripheral blood. The receptors stem from a man between 18 and 29 years old with active or convalescent COVID-19. CDR3s include the opening cysteine and the closing phenylalanine or tryptophan. The D gene is left open where the match is weak. Clone size is given for some rows only: seen once, a few or many times, or a class if the clone is expanded.

. TRBJ1-2 TRBV7-2 TRBD1 CASSSAGTGGYGYTF TGTGCCAGCAGCTCAGCCGGGACAGGGGGCTATGGCTACACCTTC
. TRBJ1-6 TRBV30 TRBD1 CAWIGQENSPLHF TGTGCCTGGATCGGACAGGAGAATTCACCCCTCCACTTT
. TRBJ2-7 TRBV19 TRBD2 CASGSGTSNEQYF TGTGCCAGTGGATCCGGGACTAGCAACGAGCAGTACTTC
. TRBJ1-2 TRBV14 TRBD1 CASSPLWDSGYTF TGTGCCAGCAGCCCCTTATGGGACAGCGGCTACACCTTC
. TRBJ1-2 TRBV5-1 . CASSLENSPTYGYTF TGCGCCAGCAGCTTGGAGAACAGTCCTACCTATGGCTACACCTTC
. TRBJ1-5 TRBV30 TRBD1 CAWSLGTGVSNQPQHF TGTGCCTGGAGTCTCGGGACAGGGGTGAGCAATCAGCCCCAGCATTTT
. TRBJ2-5 TRBV28 . CASSLGGRLEETQYF TGTGCCAGCAGTTTAGGGGGGAGGTTGGAGGAGACCCAGTACTTC
. TRBJ2-1 TRBV10-3 TRBD2 CAISESAGTERSGGAYNEQFF TGTGCCATCAGTGAGTCCGCCGGGACCGAGAGGTCGGGGGGTGCCTACAATGAGCAGTTCTTC
. TRBJ2-1 TRBV3-1/TRBV3-2 TRBD2 CASSLGTSGSYEQFF TGTGCCAGCAGCCTCGGGACTAGCGGGAGCTATGAGCAGTTCTTC
. TRBJ2-3 TRBV4-1 . CASSQSRELLSTDTQYF TGCGCCAGCAGCCAATCCCGGGAACTTTTGAGCACAGATACGCAGTATTTT
. TRBJ1-2 TRBV6-5 TRBD1 CASSRDRVHYGYTF TGTGCCAGCAGTCGGGACAGGGTCCACTATGGCTACACCTTC
. TRBJ2-1 TRBV6-5 . CASSWTANEQFF TGTGCCAGCAGCTGGACAGCCAATGAGCAGTTCTTC
. TRBJ2-5 TRBV5-1 TRBD2 CASSLVRGGQETQYF TGCGCCAGCAGCTTGGTCCGGGGGGGCCAAGAGACCCAGTACTTC
. TRBJ2-7 TRBV3-1/TRBV3-2 TRBD1 CASSQGQGYEQYF TGTGCCAGCAGCCAAGGACAGGGGTACGAGCAGTACTTC
. TRBJ2-1 TRBV19 . CASSINRVTRDEQFF TGTGCCAGTAGTATCAACAGGGTCACAAGGGATGAGCAGTTCTTC
. TRBJ2-1 TRBV5-1 . CASSLDRYNEQFF TGCGCCAGCAGCTTGGACCGGTACAATGAGCAGTTCTTC
. TRBJ2-5 TRBV24-1 TRBD1 CATSETGTEQETQYF TGTGCCACCAGTGAAACCGGGACAGAACAAGAGACCCAGTACTTC
. TRBJ1-1 TRBV18 . CASSPSVRENTEAFF TGTGCCAGCTCACCGTCTGTCAGGGAGAACACTGAAGCTTTCTTT
. TRBJ1-1 TRBV2 . CASSSQGNTEAFF TGTGCCAGCAGTTCACAGGGGAACACTGAAGCTTTCTTT
. TRBJ1-4 TRBV5-4 TRBD1 CASSLGGQGGTNEKLFF TGTGCCAGCAGCTTGGGGGGACAGGGAGGAACTAATGAAAAACTGTTTTTT
. TRBJ2-7 TRBV6-2/TRBV6-3 . CASSYSQAYEQYF TGTGCCAGCAGTTACTCGCAGGCCTACGAGCAGTACTTC
. TRBJ1-6 TRBV5-6 TRBD1 CASSLAGQGVLISPLHF TGTGCCAGCAGCTTGGCCGGTCAGGGGGTCTTAATTTCACCCCTCCACTTT
. TRBJ1-1 TRBV7-9 . CASSLGQRNTEAFF TGTGCCAGCAGCTTAGGACAGAGGAACACTGAAGCTTTCTTT
. TRBJ1-1 TRBV30 TRBD1 CAGDSPRGMNTEAFF TGTGCCGGGGACAGTCCTAGAGGGATGAACACTGAAGCTTTCTTT
. TRBJ1-2 TRBV19 . CASSILASATDGYTF TGTGCCAGTAGTATATTGGCTAGTGCAACGGATGGCTACACCTTC
. TRBJ1-2 TRBV25-1 TRBD1 CASRPETGNGYTF TGTGCCAGCAGACCCGAGACAGGGAATGGCTACACCTTC
. TRBJ1-5 TRBV6-1 . CASSENRVRNQPQHF TGTGCCAGCAGTGAAAACAGGGTTCGTAATCAGCCCCAGCATTTT
. TRBJ1-2 TRBV27 TRBD1 CASSWTGTSYGYTF TGTGCCAGCAGTTGGACAGGCACCTCCTATGGCTACACCTTC
few TRBJ1-2 TRBV7-9 . CASSSDRWESGYTF TGTGCCAGCAGCTCCGACAGGTGGGAGAGTGGCTACACCTTC
. TRBJ2-7 TRBV5-1 . CASSLVPGGSYEQYF TGCGCCAGCAGCTTGGTTCCCGGCGGATCCTACGAGCAGTACTTC
once TRBJ2-3 TRBV3-1/TRBV3-2 TRBD2 CASSQGRGGRDTQYF TGTGCCAGCAGCCAAGGTCGGGGGGGCCGAGATACGCAGTATTTT
. TRBJ1-3 TRBV6-6 TRBD1 CASSYSDRAGNTIYF TGTGCCAGCAGTTACTCGGACAGGGCTGGAAACACCATATATTTT
. TRBJ1-2 TRBV30 . CAWNRVYGYTF TGTGCCTGGAACAGGGTTTATGGCTACACCTTC
. TRBJ1-3 TRBV12-3/TRBV12-4 . CASSRVGGNTIYF TGTGCCAGCAGTCGGGTTGGAGGAAACACCATATATTTT
. TRBJ2-7 TRBV29-1 . CSVGGQSSYEQYF TGCAGCGTTGGCGGGCAGAGCTCCTACGAGCAGTACTTC
. TRBJ2-7 TRBV7-6 . CASSLDGLKQYF TGTGCCAGCAGCTTAGACGGACTCAAACAGTACTTC
. TRBJ2-1 TRBV6-2/TRBV6-3 TRBD1 CASSSPSGTGDNNEQFF TGTGCCAGCAGTTCTCCCTCCGGGACAGGGGACAACAATGAGCAGTTCTTC
. TRBJ2-7 TRBV6-2/TRBV6-3 TRBD1 CASSSPDRGRYEQYF TGTGCCAGCAGTTCCCCGGACAGGGGACGCTACGAGCAGTACTTC
. TRBJ1-5 TRBV2 . CASSGTMGNQPQHF TGTGCCAGCAGTGGAACTATGGGCAATCAGCCCCAGCATTTT
. TRBJ2-5 TRBV9 . CASSVGGETETQYF TGTGCCAGCAGCGTAGGAGGTGAAACGGAGACCCAGTACTTC
. TRBJ1-5 TRBV23-1 . CASSLVRHGGFYQPQHF TGCGCCAGCAGTCTGGTCAGGCACGGGGGATTTTATCAGCCCCAGCATTTT
. TRBJ2-3 TRBV10-3 . CAISSGGSGADTQYF TGTGCCATCAGTTCCGGGGGTAGTGGGGCAGATACGCAGTATTTT
. TRBJ2-1 TRBV7-9 TRBD2 CASSLGLAANEQFF TGTGCCAGCAGCTTGGGACTAGCGGCCAATGAGCAGTTCTTC
. TRBJ1-3 TRBV18 . CASSQGQSSGNTIYF TGTGCCAGCTCACAAGGACAGTCCTCTGGAAACACCATATATTTT
. TRBJ1-2 TRBV9 . CASSVADTGITEGYTF TGTGCCAGCAGCGTAGCTGATACAGGTATAACGGAAGGCTACACCTTC
. TRBJ2-3 TRBV11-2 . CASSTRGGTPDTQYF TGTGCCAGCAGCACCCGGGGCGGGACCCCAGATACGCAGTATTTT
. TRBJ2-7 TRBV10-3 . CAISEQGYEQYF TGTGCCATCAGTGAACAGGGCTACGAGCAGTACTTC
. TRBJ2-1 TRBV10-3 . CAISALSYNEQFF TGTGCCATCAGTGCTCTCTCCTACAATGAGCAGTTCTTC
. TRBJ2-1 TRBV11-1 TRBD2 CASSTPAGSFNEQFF TGTGCCAGCAGCACCCCAGCGGGGAGCTTCAATGAGCAGTTCTTC
. TRBJ2-7 TRBV11-2 . CASSYGLGAAYEQYF TGTGCCAGCAGCTATGGGTTGGGGGCCGCCTACGAGCAGTACTTC
. TRBJ1-2 TRBV27 TRBD1 CASSLYRGLMGYTF TGTGCCAGCAGTTTGTACAGGGGGCTGATGGGCTACACCTTC
. TRBJ2-7 TRBV6-5 TRBD2 CATSGTRYEQYF TGTGCGACTAGCGGGACGAGGTACGAGCAGTACTTC
. TRBJ1-1 TRBV3-1/TRBV3-2 . CASSQVKARPEAFF TGTGCCAGCAGCCAAGTGAAAGCCCGCCCTGAAGCTTTCTTT